A selection of T cell receptor beta chains follows, all from one sample in a study of CD8+CD57+ T cells in acquired aplastic anemia. MiXCR, run by TCRdb on the reads, gives a single entry per CDR3 protein. The table lists approximately 160,000 distinct CDR3 sequences, about 45% of them singletons. What was sequenced was sorted CD4+, CD8+, or CD8+CD57+ T cells (not recorded which) from PBMCs. These receptors were collected from a human donor with aplastic anemia. CDR3s include the opening cysteine and the closing phenylalanine or tryptophan. Each record gives: J gene, D gene, clone size, V gene, CDR3 protein, CDR3 DNA. A D gene is named only where the DNA matches it firmly. Clone size is stated in some rows and not others, as once, few, many or a class when expanded.

J gene: TRBJ1-1; D gene: .; clone size: .; V gene: TRBV10-3; CDR3 protein: CAIGQQVNTEAFF; CDR3 DNA: TGTGCCATCGGTCAACAGGTGAACACTGAAGCCTTCTTT
J gene: TRBJ2-5; D gene: TRBD2; clone size: many; V gene: TRBV5-1; CDR3 protein: CASSLGGTSGGETQYF; CDR3 DNA: TGCGCCAGCAGCTTGGGAGGGACTAGCGGGGGAGAGACCCAGTACTTC
J gene: TRBJ1-4; D gene: .; clone size: many; V gene: TRBV10-1; CDR3 protein: CASRRQECFEKLFF; CDR3 DNA: TGCGCCAGCAGGAGACAGGAATGCTTTGAAAAACTGTTTTTT
J gene: TRBJ1-5; D gene: TRBD1; clone size: .; V gene: TRBV29-1; CDR3 protein: CSVEGDRGNQPQHF; CDR3 DNA: TGCAGCGTTGAAGGTGACAGGGGAAATCAGCCCCAGCATTTT
J gene: TRBJ1-3; D gene: .; clone size: .; V gene: TRBV6-1; CDR3 protein: CASSEVSDGSGNTIYF; CDR3 DNA: TGTGCCAGCAGTGAAGTTTCGGATGGCTCTGGAAACACCATATATTTT
J gene: TRBJ2-6; D gene: .; clone size: .; V gene: TRBV2; CDR3 protein: CASSDSRSGANVLTF; CDR3 DNA: TGTGCCAGCAGTGATTCCCGCTCTGGGGCCAACGTCCTGACTTTC
J gene: TRBJ1-2; D gene: .; clone size: many; V gene: TRBV28; CDR3 protein: CASSPHTGSYGYTF; CDR3 DNA: TGTGCCAGCAGTCCGCATACAGGGAGCTATGGCTACACCTTC
J gene: TRBJ1-1; D gene: .; clone size: .; V gene: TRBV20-1; CDR3 protein: CSARDPGARTEAFF; CDR3 DNA: TGCAGTGCTAGAGACCCGGGGGCGAGGACTGAAGCTTTCTTT
J gene: TRBJ1-1; D gene: .; clone size: .; V gene: TRBV10-3; CDR3 protein: CAIKGNPNTEAFF; CDR3 DNA: TGTGCCATTAAGGGGAACCCGAACACTGAAGCTTTCTTT
J gene: TRBJ1-1; D gene: .; clone size: .; V gene: TRBV20-1; CDR3 protein: CSASGRMNTEAFF; CDR3 DNA: TGCAGTGCTAGCGGGCGCATGAACACTGAAGCTTTCTTT
J gene: TRBJ2-1; D gene: .; clone size: medium-sized; V gene: TRBV10-3; CDR3 protein: CAISAGTSNEQFF; CDR3 DNA: TGTGCCATCAGTGCCGGGACCAGCAATGAGCAGTTCTTC
J gene: TRBJ1-5; D gene: .; clone size: .; V gene: TRBV7-9; CDR3 protein: CASSLEGVGQPQHF; CDR3 DNA: TGTGCCAGCAGCTTAGAAGGGGTCGGCCAGCCCCAGCATTTT
J gene: TRBJ2-1; D gene: TRBD1; clone size: .; V gene: TRBV2; CDR3 protein: CASSAGQGGPYNEQFF; CDR3 DNA: TGTGCCAGCAGTGCCGGACAGGGGGGTCCCTACAATGAGCAGTTCTTC
J gene: TRBJ2-7; D gene: TRBD2; clone size: .; V gene: TRBV5-1; CDR3 protein: CASSLPEASGLYEQYF; CDR3 DNA: TGCGCCAGCAGCCTCCCTGAGGCTAGCGGACTCTACGAGCAGTACTTC
J gene: TRBJ1-2; D gene: .; clone size: many; V gene: TRBV29-1; CDR3 protein: CSADTNYGYTF; CDR3 DNA: TGCAGCGCAGACACCAACTATGGCTACACCTTC
J gene: TRBJ1-1; D gene: TRBD1; clone size: .; V gene: TRBV12-3/TRBV12-4; CDR3 protein: CASSGRDRGPPEAFF; CDR3 DNA: TGTGCCAGCAGTGGACGGGACAGGGGCCCCCCTGAAGCTTTCTTT
J gene: TRBJ1-4; D gene: .; clone size: few; V gene: TRBV24-1; CDR3 protein: CATSDPRSRREKLFF; CDR3 DNA: TGTGCCACCAGTGATCCCAGGTCGAGGCGGGAAAAACTGTTTTTT
J gene: TRBJ2-5; D gene: TRBD1; clone size: many; V gene: TRBV2; CDR3 protein: CASREQGARETQYF; CDR3 DNA: TGTGCCAGCAGAGAACAGGGGGCGAGGGAGACCCAGTACTTC
J gene: TRBJ2-1; D gene: TRBD2; clone size: many; V gene: TRBV19; CDR3 protein: CASSMGLAGVKYNEQFF; CDR3 DNA: TGTGCCAGTAGTATGGGACTAGCGGGAGTAAAGTACAATGAGCAGTTCTTC
J gene: TRBJ1-6; D gene: .; clone size: .; V gene: TRBV7-9; CDR3 protein: CASTTNTNSPLHF; CDR3 DNA: TGTGCCAGCACCACCAATACGAATTCACCCCTCCACTTT
J gene: TRBJ1-2; D gene: .; clone size: few; V gene: TRBV18; CDR3 protein: CASSPTFSEGYTF; CDR3 DNA: TGTGCCAGCTCACCAACCTTTTCGGAAGGCTACACCTTC
J gene: TRBJ1-2; D gene: .; clone size: many; V gene: TRBV20-1; CDR3 protein: CSASPDGGDGYTF; CDR3 DNA: TGCAGTGCTAGTCCTGACGGAGGAGATGGCTACACCTTC
J gene: TRBJ2-1; D gene: .; clone size: many; V gene: TRBV9; CDR3 protein: CASSAGRGTNEQFF; CDR3 DNA: TGTGCCAGCAGCGCGGGTCGGGGCACCAATGAGCAGTTCTTC
J gene: TRBJ2-7; D gene: .; clone size: .; V gene: TRBV12-3/TRBV12-4; CDR3 protein: CASSLGVGEQYF; CDR3 DNA: TGTGCCAGCAGTTTAGGAGTGGGAGAGCAGTACTTC
J gene: TRBJ2-3; D gene: TRBD2; clone size: .; V gene: TRBV5-4; CDR3 protein: CASRGGLSTDTQYF; CDR3 DNA: TGTGCCAGCCGCGGGGGATTGAGCACAGATACGCAGTATTTT
J gene: TRBJ2-1; D gene: .; clone size: .; V gene: TRBV20-1; CDR3 protein: CSARRGEGTYNEQFF; CDR3 DNA: TGCAGTGCTAGGAGGGGGGAGGGGACCTACAATGAGCAGTTCTTC
J gene: TRBJ2-7; D gene: .; clone size: .; V gene: TRBV11-1; CDR3 protein: CAGSSDRYEQYF; CDR3 DNA: TGTGCCGGCAGCTCCGACAGATACGAGCAATACTTC
J gene: TRBJ1-2; D gene: .; clone size: few; V gene: TRBV30; CDR3 protein: CAWRANGHDGDGYTF; CDR3 DNA: TGTGCCTGGAGGGCAAATGGACACGATGGGGATGGCTACACCTTC
J gene: TRBJ2-5; D gene: TRBD1; clone size: many; V gene: TRBV2; CDR3 protein: CASSEDRGIEETQYF; CDR3 DNA: TGTGCCAGCAGTGAAGACAGGGGGATTGAAGAGACCCAGTACTTC
J gene: TRBJ1-4; D gene: .; clone size: many; V gene: TRBV6-1; CDR3 protein: CASSEQREKLFF; CDR3 DNA: TGTGCCAGCAGTGAGCAAAGGGAAAAACTGTTTTTT
J gene: TRBJ1-1; D gene: .; clone size: many; V gene: TRBV19; CDR3 protein: CASSMRLSTQSDTEAFF; CDR3 DNA: TGTGCCAGTAGTATGAGGCTTTCGACCCAATCGGACACTGAAGCTTTCTTT
J gene: TRBJ1-2; D gene: TRBD1; clone size: .; V gene: TRBV7-3; CDR3 protein: CASSLMGQGGYGYTF; CDR3 DNA: TGTGCCAGCAGCTTAATGGGACAGGGAGGCTATGGCTACACCTTC
J gene: TRBJ1-5; D gene: .; clone size: many; V gene: TRBV4-1; CDR3 protein: CASSQVVGVSNQPQHF; CDR3 DNA: TGCGCCAGCAGCCAAGTGGTCGGAGTTAGCAATCAGCCCCAGCATTTT
J gene: TRBJ1-6; D gene: TRBD1; clone size: many; V gene: TRBV30; CDR3 protein: CAWSTGGIGNSPLHF; CDR3 DNA: TGTGCCTGGAGTACAGGGGGAATTGGTAATTCACCCCTCCACTTT
J gene: TRBJ2-7; D gene: TRBD1; clone size: .; V gene: TRBV15; CDR3 protein: CATSRPGQGVGGQYF; CDR3 DNA: TGTGCCACCAGCAGACCGGGACAGGGGGTCGGAGGGCAGTACTTC
J gene: TRBJ2-6; D gene: .; clone size: .; V gene: TRBV12-3/TRBV12-4; CDR3 protein: CASSGGISGANVLTF; CDR3 DNA: TGTGCCAGCAGCGGAGGGATCTCTGGGGCCAACGTCCTGACTTTC
J gene: TRBJ1-2; D gene: .; clone size: many; V gene: TRBV19; CDR3 protein: CASSRAGWDYGYTF; CDR3 DNA: TGTGCCAGTAGTAGAGCAGGGTGGGACTATGGCTACACCTTC
J gene: TRBJ2-2; D gene: .; clone size: .; V gene: TRBV20-1; CDR3 protein: CSAVTTGELFF; CDR3 DNA: TGCAGTGCTGTTACCACCGGGGAGCTGTTTTTT
J gene: TRBJ1-2; D gene: .; clone size: .; V gene: TRBV9; CDR3 protein: CASSVAGAGGYTF; CDR3 DNA: TGTGCCAGCAGCGTAGCAGGGGCGGGTGGCTACACCTTC
J gene: TRBJ2-1; D gene: .; clone size: many; V gene: TRBV7-2; CDR3 protein: CASSPHWLAVGNEQFF; CDR3 DNA: TGTGCCAGCAGCCCCCATTGGCTAGCAGTCGGCAATGAGCAGTTCTTC
J gene: TRBJ2-3; D gene: TRBD1; clone size: many; V gene: TRBV19; CDR3 protein: CASNRAGTATDTQYF; CDR3 DNA: TGTGCCAGTAACCGAGCCGGGACAGCGACAGATACGCAGTATTTT
J gene: TRBJ2-1; D gene: .; clone size: once; V gene: TRBV10-3; CDR3 protein: CAIRRDSSYNEQFF; CDR3 DNA: TGTGCCATCCGGCGGGATAGCTCCTACAATGAGCAGTTCTTC
J gene: TRBJ2-7; D gene: TRBD1; clone size: .; V gene: TRBV25-1; CDR3 protein: CASIEDRGTYEQYF; CDR3 DNA: TGTGCCAGCATAGAGGACAGGGGGACTTACGAGCAGTACTTC
J gene: TRBJ2-7; D gene: .; clone size: .; V gene: TRBV7-8; CDR3 protein: CASSHPGDEQYF; CDR3 DNA: TGTGCCAGCAGCCACCCGGGGGACGAGCAGTACTTC
J gene: TRBJ2-3; D gene: TRBD1; clone size: .; V gene: TRBV19; CDR3 protein: CASSMGTGAADTQYF; CDR3 DNA: TGTGCCAGTAGTATGGGTACAGGGGCAGCAGATACGCAGTATTTT
J gene: TRBJ1-1; D gene: TRBD1; clone size: .; V gene: TRBV10-3; CDR3 protein: CAIRGQNEAFF; CDR3 DNA: TGTGCCATCAGGGGACAGAATGAAGCTTTCTTT
J gene: TRBJ2-1; D gene: TRBD2; clone size: .; V gene: TRBV4-2; CDR3 protein: CASSPQASGTSTIDEQFF; CDR3 DNA: TGTGCCAGCAGCCCTCAGGCTAGCGGGACGTCCACAATAGATGAGCAGTTCTTC
J gene: TRBJ1-3; D gene: .; clone size: few; V gene: TRBV6-1; CDR3 protein: CASSPIGGMSNTIYF; CDR3 DNA: TGTGCCAGCAGCCCCATCGGGGGAATGTCAAACACCATATATTTT
J gene: TRBJ2-2; D gene: TRBD1; clone size: many; V gene: TRBV19; CDR3 protein: CASRQGSLTGELFF; CDR3 DNA: TGTGCCAGTCGACAGGGCTCTCTCACCGGGGAGCTGTTTTTT
J gene: TRBJ1-1; D gene: TRBD1; clone size: .; V gene: TRBV5-1; CDR3 protein: CASRTGQGANTEAFF; CDR3 DNA: TGCGCCAGCAGAACGGGACAGGGGGCCAACACTGAAGCTTTCTTT